Presented here are 16 T cell receptor beta chains from one specimen sequenced in a study of tumor-infiltrating lymphocytes in primary liver carcinoma. The authors made TCR beta cDNA from 400 to 600 ng total RNA with a constant-region primer. Generation of the TCR beta libraries relied on three nested multiplex PCR rounds using slightly modified ARM-PCR. Rounds one and two of PCR, each of roughly 10 cycles, were primed with TRBV1-TRBV30 forward primers and a C-beta reverse primer. TCRdb reprocessed the multiplex PCR reads via MiXCR and lists one record per CDR3 protein. The table shows about 35,000 distinct CDR3 sequences, with roughly four fifths occurring only once. Unsorted bulk tissue (about 19-33 mg) underwent RNA and DNA co-extraction. Sequenced input: liver tumor tissue from sampling region 4. Subset here: tumor region T4, right-lateral pole. These receptors originate from a man between 35 and 55 years old with primary liver carcinoma and hepatitis B virus infection.

A word on this clonotype: Compared with germline, one end of the junction differs, possibly owing to a read error. The CDR3 loop reads CANSFRDRANEQYF. For the CDR3, the DNA is TGTGCCAACAGCTTTCGGGACAGGGCTAACGAGCAGTACTTC. The V call is TRBV5-5, the J call TRBJ2-7, with TRBD1 matching over 9 bases. The CDR3 totals 14 residues. The V gene's germline CDR1 is SGHKS and CDR2 YYEKEE (reference sequence).

This clonotype was recorded a few times. The missing conserved phenylalanine or tryptophan at the end of this CDR3 makes a read error likely. The J gene is TRBJ2-5, the V gene TRBV12-3 or TRBV12-4; D is possibly TRBD1 or TRBD2 (7 bases each). CDR3 length: 13 residues. DNA of the CDR3: TGTGACAGCAGCCGAAGCGGGACAGAGACTCAGTACATC. Translating gives CDSSRSGTETQYI.

Regarding this clonotype: The conserved closing phenylalanine or tryptophan is absent in this CDR3, likely reflecting a read error. The chain links TRBV14 to TRBJ2-1; TRBD2 aligns across 10 bases. CDR1 and CDR2 (germline): SGHDN, FVKESK. This CDR3 comprises 17 residues. CDR3 sequence (DNA): TGTTCCAGCAGCTACGGACTAGCGGTGTTCTCCTACAATGAGCAGTTCTTA. This translates into CSSSYGLAVFSYNEQFL.

A note on this clonotype: Germline is not matched at one junction end, which may reflect a read error. This sequence joins TRBV6-1 and TRBJ2-5; the D gene could be TRBD1 or TRBD2 (5 bases each). CDR3 size: 15 residues. Germline loops: CDR1 MNHNS, CDR2 SASEGT. CDR3: CASSPSWGSQETQYF. As DNA, the CDR3 is TGTGCCAGCAGCCCCTCTTGGGGGAGCCAAGAGACCCAATACTTC.

On this clonotype: An end of the junction does not agree with germline; a read error may underlie this. This chain connects TRBV24-1 to TRBJ2-7; D uncertain. Germline CDR1 reads KGHDR; CDR2 reads SFDVKD. The CDR3 extends over 13 amino acids. This CDR3 is CATSNAASYEQHF. CDR3 sequence (DNA): TGTGCCACCAGCAACGCGGCCTCCTACGAGCAACACTTC.

This clonotype was counted at least ten times. A much more abundant neighbour one base away suggests this may be a read error. The V call is TRBV28, the J call TRBJ1-5, with 10 nucleotides matching TRBD1. The length of the CDR3 is 15 residues. Germline CDR1 and CDR2: MDHEN and SYDVKM. CDR3: CAGSPPGQGNQPQHF. The CDR3 DNA is TGTGCCGGCAGTCCCCCGGGACAGGGGAATCAGCCCCAGCATTTT.

The J gene is TRBJ2-3, the V gene TRBV28; a weak D match, TRBD1 (6 bases). Trimming left V 6 bases short and J 3 bases short, with 10 bases between. The CDR3 totals 13 residues. CDR1 MDHEN and CDR2 SYDVKM come from the germline V gene. In nucleotides, the CDR3 is TGTGCCAGCAGGAAGACAGGTACAGATACGCAGTATTTT. This encodes CASRKTGTDTQYF.

The count of this clonotype is one. The chain uses TRBV12-3 or TRBV12-4 and TRBJ2-5, with D unresolved. The CDR3 totals 13 residues. CDR3 sequence (DNA): TGTACCTGCAGCCGAAGTGCGACAGAGACCCAGTACTTC. The encoded protein is CTCSRSATETQYF.

Comments on this clonotype: The germline gene is not matched at one end of the junction; a read error may be the cause. V and J are TRBV11-1 and TRBJ2-4; TRBD2 matches 7 bases. The CDR3 spans 17 residues. The germline CDR1 and CDR2 sequences are SGHAT and FQDESV (reference sequence). Here the CDR3 reads CASSSPGSSGTKNTQYF. In nucleotides, the CDR3 is TGTGCCAGCAGCTCTCCCGGGTCTAGCGGAACCAAAAACACTCAGTACTTC.

As to this clonotype: One junction end does not reproduce the germline sequence, and a read error may be involved. J is TRBJ2-5 and V is TRBV12-3 or TRBV12-4; D is ambiguous. The CDR3 runs to 14 residues. CDR3 region: CANSPARVEETQYF. CDR3 bases: TGTGCCAACAGTCCCGCTAGGGTTGAAGAGACCCAGTACTTC.

A remark on this clonotype: The junction departs from the called germline gene at one end, perhaps through a read error. V is TRBV29-1 and J is TRBJ2-5; 12 nucleotides line up with TRBD2. CDR3 size: 15 residues. The V gene's germline CDR1 is SQVTM and CDR2 ANQGSEA. The CDR3 sequence: CCVLTSGSWAETQYF. The CDR3 nucleotides read TGCTGCGTTCTGACTAGCGGGAGTTGGGCAGAGACACAGTATTTC.

This clonotype has more than one count but fewer than ten. The genes are TRBV29-1 and TRBJ2-7; D is possibly TRBD2 (6 bases). There are 16 residues in the CDR3. Trimming removed 2 bases at V and 2 bases at J, with 19 bases between. Germline V gene lookup returns CDR1 SQVTM and CDR2 ANQGSEA. The CDR3 spells CSVEYRRRGLTYEQYF. The CDR3, as DNA: TGCAGCGTTGAATACCGTCGGAGGGGATTAACCTACGAGCAGTACTTC.

This clonotype was counted at least ten times. The V call is TRBV9, the J call TRBJ1-2; D is unresolved. Trimming left V 4 bases short and J 1 base short, with 11 bases between. Looked up from germline, CDR1 is SGDLS and CDR2 is YYNGEE. The CDR3 extends over 14 amino acids. The CDR3 protein is CASSLGPVNYGYTF. The DNA for the CDR3 is TGTGCCAGCAGCCTCGGGCCGGTTAACTATGGCTACACCTTC. Full variable domain (missing parts from reference TRBV9 and TRBJ1-2): DSGVTQTPKHLITATGQRVTLRCSPRSGDLSVYWYQQSLDQGLQFLIQYYNGEERAKGNILERFSAQQFPDLHSELNLSSLELGDSALYFCASSLGPVNYGYTFGSGTRLTVV.

Note on this clonotype: One end of the junction varies from germline; a read error may be responsible. The rearrangement joins TRBV5-6 to TRBJ2-7; D is possibly TRBD2 (6 bases). The germline CDR1 and CDR2 sequences are SGHDT and YYEEEE. CDR3 length equals 16 residues. The CDR3 spells CASSPEGCPPDREQYF. CDR3 nucleotides: TGTGCCAGCAGCCCGGAGGGGTGCCCCCCTGATCGGGAGCAGTATTTC.

Notes on this clonotype: A read error may account for a junction end that differs from germline. The genes are TRBV6-1 and TRBJ2-1; the match to TRBD1 covers 9 bases. Germline V CDR1 and CDR2: MNHNS, SASEGT. The CDR3 is 15 residues long. The chain's CDR3 is CASSEQQGAYNDQSF. The CDR3 region has the DNA TGTGCCAGCAGTGAACAACAGGGGGCCTACAATGATCAGTCTTTC.

This clonotype has only one observation. A read error is likely, as this CDR3 ends without the conserved phenylalanine or tryptophan. The genes are TRBV7-9 and TRBJ2-3; D gene unclear. The CDR3 length is 11 residues. CDR1 and CDR2 (germline): SEHNR, FQNEAQ (reference sequence). DNA of the CDR3: TGTGTCAGCAGAGAGGTTGATACGCAGTATTCT. Amino acid sequence: CVSREVDTQYS.